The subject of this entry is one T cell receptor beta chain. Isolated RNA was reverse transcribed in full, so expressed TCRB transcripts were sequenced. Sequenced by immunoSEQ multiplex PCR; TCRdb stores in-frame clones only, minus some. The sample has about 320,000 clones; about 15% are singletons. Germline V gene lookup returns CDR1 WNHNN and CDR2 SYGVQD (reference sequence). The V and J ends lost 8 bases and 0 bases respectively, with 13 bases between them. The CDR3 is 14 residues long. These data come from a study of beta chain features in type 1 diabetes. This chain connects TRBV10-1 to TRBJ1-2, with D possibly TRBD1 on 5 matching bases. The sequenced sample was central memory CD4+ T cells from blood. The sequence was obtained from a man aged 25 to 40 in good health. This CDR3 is CASLRTLTNYGYTF. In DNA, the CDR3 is TGCGCCAGCTTACGGACACTGACTAACTATGGCTACACCTTC.